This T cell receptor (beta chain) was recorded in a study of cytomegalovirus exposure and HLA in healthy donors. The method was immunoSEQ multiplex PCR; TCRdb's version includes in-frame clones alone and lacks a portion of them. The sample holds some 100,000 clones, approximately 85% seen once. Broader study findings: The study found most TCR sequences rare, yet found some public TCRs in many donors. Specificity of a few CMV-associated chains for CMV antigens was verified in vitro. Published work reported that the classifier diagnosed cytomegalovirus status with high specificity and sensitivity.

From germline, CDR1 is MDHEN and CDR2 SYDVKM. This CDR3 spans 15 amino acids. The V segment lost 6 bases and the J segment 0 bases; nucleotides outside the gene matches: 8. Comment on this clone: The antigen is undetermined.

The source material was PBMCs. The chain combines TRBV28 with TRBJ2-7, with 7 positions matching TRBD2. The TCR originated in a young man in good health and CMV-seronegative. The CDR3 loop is CASRPGSGGSYEQYF. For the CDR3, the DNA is TGTGCCAGCAGGCCCGGGTCGGGGGGCTCCTACGAGCAGTACTTC.